This T cell receptor beta chain was sequenced during a study of T cell repertoires in cytomegalovirus infection. Study background: Recently identified HLA-C-restricted CMV epitopes were used, and well-studied HLA-B-restricted CMV epitopes were used as well.

TCRdb re-called the reads through MiXCR, storing one row per CDR3 protein. The data hold about a million distinct CDR3 sequences, with approximately 31% observed a single time. This clonotype has a count of ten or more. Antigen unknown. The germline V gene has CDR1 MNHEY and CDR2 SVGAGI. The CDR3 is made up of 14 amino acids. Trimming removed 6 bases from V and 6 bases from J, with 14 bases in between. The J gene is TRBJ2-2, the V gene TRBV6-5; perhaps D is TRBD1 or TRBD2 (5 bases each). The sample in question was cultured CD8+ T cells from PBMCs, obtained from culture after CMV antigen stimulation. The source is a human donor in good health (CMV status not recorded). Some clones in this sample may be carry-over from other donors' samples. The CDR3: CASRGEWGAGELFF. As DNA, the CDR3 is TGTGCCAGCAGGGGGGAGTGGGGCGCCGGGGAGCTGTTTTTT.